The T cell receptor beta chain described here comes from a study of control samples from healthy donors and cancer patients. Trimming removed 1 base at V and 0 bases at J, with 6 bases between. Germline V gene data show CDR1 as LNHNV and CDR2 as YYDKDF (reference sequence). The length of the CDR3 is 14 residues. Generated by immunoSEQ multiplex PCR, the TCRdb table keeps only in-frame clones and is missing some. The table includes fewer than 200,000 clones, just under 95% detected once. This sequence originates from a woman aged 55 to 70 in good health. The V and J genes are TRBV15 and TRBJ1-1; unclear D gene. Sequencing was performed on blood. The CDR3 spells CATSRAQLNTEAFF. The CDR3 DNA reads TGTGCCACCAGCAGAGCCCAGTTGAACACTGAAGCTTTCTTT. Full variable domain (remainder filled in from reference TRBV15 and TRBJ1-1): DAMVIQNPRYQVTQFGKPVTLSCSQTLNHNVMYWYQQKSSQAPKLLFHYYDKDFNNEADTPDNFQSRRPNTSFCFLDIRSPGLGDTAMYLCATSRAQLNTEAFFGQGTRLTVV.